A selection of T cell receptor beta chains follows, all from one sample in a study of cytomegalovirus exposure and HLA in healthy donors. TCRdb's table, derived via immunoSEQ multiplex PCR, lists solely in-frame clones and lacks some. Here the sample spans around 130,000 clones, approximately 75% being singletons. Sequencing was performed on PBMCs. All receptors come from a woman aged 40 to 50 in good health and CMV-seropositive. Both conserved end residues are trimmed from each CDR3. Each record gives: V gene, J gene, CDR3 protein.

V gene: TRBV9
J gene: TRBJ2-2
CDR3 protein: ASSVGQGIGELF

V gene: TRBV5-1
J gene: TRBJ2-1
CDR3 protein: ASSLAAGPENEQF

V gene: TRBV23-1
J gene: TRBJ2-3
CDR3 protein: ASAMPGQGTDTQY

V gene: TRBV27
J gene: TRBJ2-7
CDR3 protein: ASSPGLAAYEQY

V gene: TRBV10-3
J gene: TRBJ2-1
CDR3 protein: AIGSRTSGGIGEQF

V gene: TRBV4-2
J gene: TRBJ2-5
CDR3 protein: ASSQATRGGLETQY

V gene: TRBV28
J gene: TRBJ1-5
CDR3 protein: ASSSRGSSNQPQH

V gene: TRBV27
J gene: TRBJ1-1
CDR3 protein: ASSRSTGNTEAF

V gene: TRBV4-3
J gene: TRBJ2-1
CDR3 protein: ASSQVAGVGNEQF

V gene: TRBV4-3
J gene: TRBJ2-2
CDR3 protein: ASSPRGPNTGELF

V gene: TRBV30
J gene: TRBJ1-2
CDR3 protein: AQARGGNYGYT

V gene: TRBV6-5
J gene: TRBJ1-5
CDR3 protein: ASSYSRYSNQPQH

V gene: TRBV4-2
J gene: TRBJ2-3
CDR3 protein: ASSQETAIAGRSTDTQY

V gene: TRBV6-1
J gene: TRBJ2-5
CDR3 protein: ASSRSGETQY